This TCR beta chain was captured in a study of early T cells in non-severe SARS-CoV-2 infection. The overall study: Sequenced bulk RNA came from whole blood that was unsorted, and chains were unpaired. Study results and limitations: VDJdb matching skewed toward anti-spike CD8 responses, missing private and CD4 specificities.

Individual cDNA molecules each received unique molecular identifiers attached to them. TCRdb re-derived calls from the 5' RACE reads in MiXCR, one entry per CDR3 protein. Among more than 55,000 distinct CDR3 sequences, roughly 13% were seen once, and the ten largest hold 9.3%. A note on this clonotype: Antigen: not known.

The CDR3 runs 14 residues. The V gene lost 3 bases and the J gene lost 4 bases, with 9 bases spanning the gap. The sequenced sample was whole blood, obtained at baseline. The TCR was taken from an adult who was a healthcare worker with PCR-confirmed SARS-CoV-2 infection or an uninfected control (not recorded which). The J gene is TRBJ2-2, the V gene TRBV12-3 or TRBV12-4; perhaps TRBD2 as D (6 bases). CDR3 bases: TGTGCCAGCAGTTTCGGAGGGGCCACCGGGGAGCTGTTTTTT. Translation gives CASSFGGATGELFF.